Described below is a single T cell receptor beta chain sequence and its context. Clones were read by immunoSEQ multiplex PCR, and TCRdb kept only the in-frame ones, dropping some. Among 200,000 to 300,000 clones listed, about four fifths were seen once. These data belong to a study of blood T cell repertoires in COVID-19. As for the study in general: T cells, B-cell-depleted T cells, or PBMCs supplied cDNA or gDNA.

With 0 bases removed from V and 4 bases from J, the gap between germline ends came to 12 bases. Per the germline V gene, CDR1 is SGDLS and CDR2 is YYNGEE. The CDR3 covers 15 residues. The sample taken for sequencing was peripheral blood. The clonotype comes from a man aged 25 to 40 who had recovered from COVID-19. The rearrangement links TRBV9 to TRBJ2-3; a possible D gene is TRBD2 (6 bases). CDR3 DNA: TGTGCCAGCAGCGTAGAGGAGGGGCGGGCAGATACGCAGTATTTT. Its translation is CASSVEEGRADTQYF.